These 28 T cell receptor beta chains share one sample of origin, sequenced in a study of cytomegalovirus exposure and HLA in healthy donors (dated by TCRdb to 2016 to 2017). The receptor library was made with the immunoSEQ multiplex PCR assay. For the multiplex PCR, a mixture combining 60 forward primers for TCR Vbeta segments and 13 reverse primers for TCR Jbeta segments was used. Sourced from immuneACCESS, this table was stored by TCRdb with only in-frame sequences that have V and J called. A share of the clones is absent; for the studies checked, an unresolved V gene accounts for under half, and the remainder has no known explanation. The sample yields about 78,000 clones; about four fifths were counted once. About 30% of the sample lies in the top ten. Sequencing was performed on PBMCs. These receptors all come from a man aged 45-65 years in good health and CMV-seropositive.

This rearrangement joins TRBV25-1 to TRBJ2-7; a possible D gene is TRBD1 (6 bases). Germline values: CDR1 MGHDK, CDR2 SYGVNS. Between the trimmed V and J ends, which lost 4 bases and 12 bases, there was a span of 22 bases. This CDR3 has 14 residues. Here the CDR3 DNA reads TGTGCCAGCAGTGGCTGGCCCGGGACAAGCCGTATGTACTTC. Amino acids: CASSGWPGTSRMYF.

This chain uses TRBV30 with TRBJ1-1; no definite D call. The CDR3 loop spans 16 amino acids. Germline V gene lookup returns CDR1 GTSNPN and CDR2 SVGIG (reference sequence). Trimming took 0 bases from V and 4 from J, leaving 18 bases between them. The CDR3 reads CAWSVEAVGILTEAFF. Here the CDR3 DNA reads TGTGCCTGGAGTGTAGAGGCTGTCGGGATCCTCACTGAAGCTTTCTTT.

The chain recombines TRBV2 with TRBJ2-1, with TRBD1 matching over 9 bases. The V gene end was trimmed by 10 bases and the J gene end by 8 bases; junction bases not matched to a gene: 12. This CDR3 is built from 14 residues. Germline CDR1 SNHLY, CDR2 FYNNEI. This CDR3 reads CATHLEQGADEQFF. The CDR3 DNA reads TGTGCCACCCACTTAGAACAGGGGGCTGATGAGCAGTTCTTC.

Only a few counts were recorded for this clone. V is TRBV11-2 and J is TRBJ2-5; D ambiguous. The DNA matches TRBJ2-7 better at its end, which makes the J call doubtful. Looked up from germline, CDR1 is SGHAT and CDR2 is FQNNGV. The CDR3 loop spans 13 amino acids. CDR3 amino acids: CASSRRRFGEQYF. CDR3 nucleotide sequence: TGTGCCAGCAGCCGCCGGCGGTTTGGCGAGCAGTACTTC.

The chain uses TRBV19 and TRBJ1-2; D not resolved. The V end was cut by 4 bases, the J end by 4 bases, with 13 bases between. The CDR3 totals 14 residues. Per the germline V gene, CDR1 is LNHDA and CDR2 is SQIVND (reference sequence). CDR3 in DNA: TGTGCCAGTAGTAACACGGAGGAAAGCTATGGCTACACCTTC. It translates to CASSNTEESYGYTF.

The chain joins TRBV7-9 to TRBJ1-1; D not resolved. CDR1 is SEHNR and CDR2 is FQNEAQ in the germline V gene (reference sequence). The CDR3 sequence is 13 residues long. V was shortened by 1 base and J by 3 bases, with 6 bases between the two germline ends. This CDR3 is CASSLVRDTEAFF. CDR3 in DNA: TGTGCCAGCAGCTTAGTTCGAGACACTGAAGCTTTCTTT.

The V call is TRBV11-3, the J call TRBJ2-3, with 8 bases that match TRBD1. J lost 2 bases, V lost 1 base, and 5 bases had no gene match. Germline-derived CDR1 and CDR2 are SGHNT and YENEEA. The CDR3 totals 16 residues. In nucleotides, the CDR3 is TGTGCCAGCAGCTTAGGAATGACAGGGGACACAGATACGCAGTATTTT. It encodes CASSLGMTGDTDTQYF.

The CDR3, as DNA: TGTGCCAGCAGCTTAATTGGCGGGGGGGAAGAGACCCAGTACTTC. It encodes CASSLIGGGEETQYF. The chain joins TRBV7-3 to TRBJ2-5; the match to TRBD2 covers 9 bases. The CDR3 is made up of 15 amino acids. V lost 1 base and J lost 3; bases outside the gene matches: 3. Germline assignment: CDR1 SGHTA and CDR2 FQGTGA.

This clone was seen repeatedly, ten times or more. The rearrangement links TRBV6-5 to TRBJ1-1, with D hard to call. Germline CDR1 reads MNHEY; CDR2 reads SVGAGI. The CDR3 covers 13 residues. With 6 bases removed from V and 0 bases from J, the gap between germline ends came to 8 bases. DNA of the CDR3: TGTGCCAGCAGAGACTATATGAACACTGAAGCTTTCTTT. It is translated as CASRDYMNTEAFF.

This chain connects TRBV9 to TRBJ2-7, with a weak D call TRBD1 (5 bases). The germline gives CDR1 SGDLS, CDR2 YYNGEE. The germline V and J ends were trimmed by 0 bases and 7 bases, with 14 bases remaining between them. The CDR3 consists of 14 residues. CDR3 sequence (DNA): TGTGCCAGCAGCGTAGGAGACAGAATCGGGGAGCAGTACTTC. This gives the protein CASSVGDRIGEQYF.

Notes on this clone: One end of the junction is discordant with germline, which a read error may explain. The rearrangement links TRBV6-5 to TRBJ2-2; no definite D call. Germline V gives CDR1 MNHEY, CDR2 SVGAGI. The CDR3 is 16 residues long. The CDR3 sequence is CAGSYSKTPNTGELFF. CDR3 coding DNA: TGTGCCGGCAGTTACTCGAAAACTCCGAACACCGGGGAGCTGTTTTTT.

This chain uses TRBV7-2 with TRBJ2-3; 8 nucleotides line up with TRBD2. CDR1 is SGHTA and CDR2 is FQGNSA in the germline V gene. Unmatched junction bases numbered 11, after V lost 6 bases and J lost 9 bases. CDR3 length equals 14 residues. CDR3 protein: CASSLFGSGMTQYF. DNA for the CDR3: TGTGCCAGCAGTTTGTTTGGTAGCGGGATGACGCAGTATTTT.

This chain joins TRBV6-1 and TRBJ1-1; no clear D. From germline, CDR1 is MNHNS and CDR2 SASEGT. The CDR3 length is 14 residues. V lost 4 bases and J lost 0, with 9 bases in between. CDR3 in amino acids: CASSVEGMNTEAFF. The DNA for the CDR3 is TGTGCCAGCAGTGTGGAGGGAATGAACACTGAAGCTTTCTTT.

This chain uses TRBV7-9 with TRBJ2-2; D is unclear. Per germline, CDR1 SEHNR and CDR2 FQNEAQ (reference sequence). With 6 bases removed from V and 6 bases from J, the gap between germline ends came to 11 bases. The CDR3 is made up of 13 amino acids. CDR3 nucleotide sequence: TGTGCCAGCAGTTTCGCGAGGTCCGGGGAGCTGTTTTTT. The encoded protein is CASSFARSGELFF.

V gene TRBV14 combines with J gene TRBJ1-3; maybe TRBD1 (5 bases). This CDR3 has 15 amino acids. Trimming took 2 bases from V and 9 from J, leaving 17 bases between them. Germline CDR1 is SGHDN and CDR2 is FVKESK. CDR3 nucleotide sequence: TGTGCCAGCAGCCAACAGGGCCTCTCGTTGGGCACCATATATTTT. This translates into CASSQQGLSLGTIYF. The variable domain in full, with the rest retrieved from reference TRBV14 and TRBJ1-3, is EAGVTQFPSHSVIEKGQTVTLRCDPISGHDNLYWYRRVMGKEIKFLLHFVKESKQDESGMPNNRFLAERTGGTYSTLKVQPAELEDSGVYFCASSQQGLSLGTIYFGEGSWLTVV.

This chain links TRBV7-2 with TRBJ2-5, with 8 bases that match TRBD2. The J call may be incorrect, as the DNA end agrees better with TRBJ2-7. CDR1 and CDR2 from the germline V gene are SGHTA and FQGNSA. The length of the CDR3 is 16 residues. The CDR3 DNA is TGTGCCAGCAGCTTATGGGGGACTAGAAGCTCCTACGAGCAGTACTTC. It specifies CASSLWGTRSSYEQYF.

In the case of this clone: A junction boundary mismatches the germline segment, possibly from a read error. The chain is built from TRBV28 and TRBJ2-7; possibly TRBD2 for D (6 bases). CDR3 length equals 17 residues. Germline CDR1 reads MDHEN; CDR2 reads SYDVKM. CDR3 nucleotides: TGTGCCAGCAGGAGGTTCGGAGGGCCTCAGTGGATCTCTGGCAGCGCTTTC. Protein product: CASRRFGGPQWISGSAF.

The chain joins TRBV4-1 to TRBJ1-3; D call uncertain. The germline V gene encodes CDR1 MGHRA and CDR2 YSYEKL. Deletions cut 3 bases from V and 0 bases from J, with 15 bases between. This CDR3 is 17 amino acids long. The CDR3 DNA reads as TGCGCCAGCAGCCAGGAGCCATTACTCTACTCTGGAAACACCATATATTTT. It specifies CASSQEPLLYSGNTIYF.

V usage is TRBV6-5 and J usage is TRBJ2-7, with unresolved D. CDR3 length: 14 residues. V lost 2 bases to trimming and J lost 0 bases, with 8 bases between them. CDR1 and CDR2 from the germline V gene are MNHEY and SVGAGI. The CDR3 loop is CASSYSDGSYEQYF. The DNA for the CDR3 is TGTGCCAGCAGTTACAGCGACGGCTCCTACGAGCAGTACTTC.

The chain uses TRBV9 and TRBJ1-1; the match to TRBD1 covers 7 bases. Germline CDR1 and CDR2: SGDLS and YYNGEE. There are 12 residues in the CDR3. J gave up 6 bases and V 3 bases, and 2 bases lay outside the gene matches. Here the CDR3 reads CASSGGTAEAFF. In nucleotides, the CDR3 is TGTGCCAGCAGCGGGGGGACAGCTGAAGCTTTCTTT.

As DNA, the CDR3 is TGTGCCAGCAGTCCGGATGCAGGGGGTTTTCAGCCCCAGCATTTT. Translated, it gives CASSPDAGGFQPQHF. The V gene is TRBV6-1, the J gene TRBJ1-5, with 7 bases matching TRBD1. The CDR3 has 15 amino acids. Germline loops: CDR1 MNHNS, CDR2 SASEGT. The V and J ends lost 5 bases and 6 bases, in that order; junction bases with no gene match: 10.

CDR3 DNA sequence: TGCGCCAGCAGGATCTCGGCGAACACCGGGGAGCTGTTTTTT. Encoded protein: CASRISANTGELFF. This sequence joins TRBV5-1 and TRBJ2-2; no clear D gene. V was clipped by 5 bases and J by 0 bases, with 8 bases between them. This CDR3 comprises 14 residues. Germline loops: CDR1 SGHRS, CDR2 YFSETQ.

This clone was seen once. The V gene is TRBV18, the J gene TRBJ2-7, with TRBD2 matching over 8 bases. The J segment lost 3 bases and the V segment lost 3 bases, leaving 7 bases of the junction unmatched. The CDR3 length is 15 residues. Germline CDR1 reads KGHSH; CDR2 reads LQKENI. CDR3 amino acids: CASSPFPGTSYEQYF. The CDR3 DNA is TGTGCCAGCTCACCCTTCCCCGGGACTAGCTACGAGCAGTACTTC.

This clone was detected only a few times. This rearrangement joins TRBV7-6 to TRBJ2-7; D perhaps matches TRBD1 (6 bases). The length of the CDR3 is 17 residues. Germline CDR1 is SGHVS and CDR2 is FNYEAQ. The V and J ends lost 5 bases and 5 bases respectively, with 25 bases between them. The CDR3 loop is CASSPKVPGEHSDEQYF. For the CDR3, the DNA is TGTGCCAGCAGCCCAAAAGTCCCAGGGGAGCATAGCGACGAGCAGTACTTC.

The V call is TRBV27, the J call TRBJ1-2, with TRBD1 identical over 11 bases. Looked up from germline, CDR1 is MNHEY and CDR2 is SMNVEV (reference sequence). This CDR3 has 16 amino acids. After removal of 2 bases from V and 0 bases from J, the junction contained 2 bases not matched to a gene. The CDR3 nucleotides read TGTGCCAGCAGTTTAGGACAGGGGGCGTCTAACTATGGCTACACCTTC. Amino acids: CASSLGQGASNYGYTF.

This chain uses TRBV4-3 with TRBJ2-1; 7 nucleotides align to TRBD2. The germline CDR1 and CDR2 sequences are LGHNA and YSLEER. V shed 0 bases and J 4 bases; nucleotides not matched to a gene: 6. The CDR3 spans 16 residues. The CDR3 loop reads CASSQEEGLYYNEQFF. The DNA of the CDR3 is TGCGCCAGCAGCCAAGAGGAGGGACTATATTACAATGAGCAGTTCTTC.

Only one count was recorded for this clone. The chain joins TRBV27 to TRBJ2-7, with a possible D match to TRBD2 (6 bases). CDR1 is MNHEY and CDR2 is SMNVEV in the germline V gene (reference sequence). The ends were cut back, 6 bases at V and 0 bases at J, with 15 bases in the middle. The CDR3 is 15 residues long. The CDR3 region is CASSPSGGISYEQYF. The CDR3 DNA reads TGTGCCAGCAGCCCCTCGGGCGGGATCTCCTACGAGCAGTACTTC.

This clone came up a few times. Other DNA variants within this sample encode the same CDR3. The rearrangement uses TRBV7-2 and TRBJ2-5; 8 bases match TRBD1. Germline V gene lookup returns CDR1 SGHTA and CDR2 FQGNSA. The CDR3 runs 14 residues. V dropped 5 bases and J dropped 2; count of bases not matched to a gene: 4. The CDR3 bases are TGTGCCAGCAGCCCTAGGACAGGGCAAGAGACCCAGTACTTC. This encodes CASSPRTGQETQYF.